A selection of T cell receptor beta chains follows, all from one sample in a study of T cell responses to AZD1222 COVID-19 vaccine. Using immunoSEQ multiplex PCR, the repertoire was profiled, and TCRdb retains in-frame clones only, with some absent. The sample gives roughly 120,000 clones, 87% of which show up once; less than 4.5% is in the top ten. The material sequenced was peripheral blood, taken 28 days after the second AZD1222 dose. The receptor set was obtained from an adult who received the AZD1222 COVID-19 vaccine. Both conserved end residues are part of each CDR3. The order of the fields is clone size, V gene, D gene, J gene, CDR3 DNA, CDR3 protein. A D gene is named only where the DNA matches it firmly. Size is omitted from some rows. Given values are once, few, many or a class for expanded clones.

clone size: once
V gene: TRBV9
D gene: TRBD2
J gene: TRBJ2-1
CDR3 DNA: TGTGCCAGCAGCGGACTAGCGGGCGCCTCCTACAATGAGCAGTTCTTC
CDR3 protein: CASSGLAGASYNEQFF

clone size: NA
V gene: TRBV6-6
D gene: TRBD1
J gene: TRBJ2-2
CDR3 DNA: TGTGCCACTACGGACAGGGGAGGCGGGGAGCTGTTTTTT
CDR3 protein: CATTDRGGGELFF

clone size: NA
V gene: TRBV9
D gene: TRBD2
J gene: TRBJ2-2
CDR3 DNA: TGTGCCAGCAGCAACCGACTAGCGGGGAGTACCGGGGAGCTGTTTTTT
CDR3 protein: CASSNRLAGSTGELFF

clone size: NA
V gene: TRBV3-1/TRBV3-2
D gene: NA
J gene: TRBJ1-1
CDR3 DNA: TGTGCCAGCAGCCAAGACTCGGACCCACTAACCATGAACACTGAAGCTTTCTTT
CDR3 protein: CASSQDSDPLTMNTEAFF

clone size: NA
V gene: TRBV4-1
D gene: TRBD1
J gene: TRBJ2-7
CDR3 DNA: TGCGCCAGCAGCCAACGGACAGGGGTAGTCTACGAGCAGTACTTC
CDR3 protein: CASSQRTGVVYEQYF

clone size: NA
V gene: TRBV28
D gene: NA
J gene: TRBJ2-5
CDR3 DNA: TGTGCCAGCAGTTCCCTCATCCCGCAAGAGACCCAGTACTTC
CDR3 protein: CASSSLIPQETQYF

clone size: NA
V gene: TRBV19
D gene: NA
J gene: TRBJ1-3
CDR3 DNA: TGTGCCAGTAAGGAGGTCTTCTCTGGAAACACCATATATTTT
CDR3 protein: CASKEVFSGNTIYF

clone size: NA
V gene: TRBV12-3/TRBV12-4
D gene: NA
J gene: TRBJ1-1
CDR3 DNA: TGTGCCAGCAGTTTACTTATGAACACTGAAGCTTTCTTT
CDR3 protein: CASSLLMNTEAFF

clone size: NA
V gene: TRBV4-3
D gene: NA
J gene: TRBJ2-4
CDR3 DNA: TGCGCCAGCAGCCAAGAACACCCTGGGTTAGCCAAAAACATTCAGTACTTC
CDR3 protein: CASSQEHPGLAKNIQYF

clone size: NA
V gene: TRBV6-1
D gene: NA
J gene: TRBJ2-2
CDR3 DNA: TGTGCCAGCAGTGATTTTTGGGGCACCGGGGAGCTGTTTTTT
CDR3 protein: CASSDFWGTGELFF

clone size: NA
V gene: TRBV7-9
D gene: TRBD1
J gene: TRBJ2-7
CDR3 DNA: TGTGCCAGCAGCGACAGGGGGCCCTACGAGCAGTACTTC
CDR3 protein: CASSDRGPYEQYF

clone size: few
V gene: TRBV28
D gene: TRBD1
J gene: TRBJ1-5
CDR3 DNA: TGTGCCAGCAGGTTACAGGGGTCGATTCAGCCCCAGCATTTT
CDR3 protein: CASRLQGSIQPQHF

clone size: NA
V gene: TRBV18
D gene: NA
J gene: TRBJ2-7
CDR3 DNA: TGTGCCAGCTCAGGCGCGAGCTACGAGCAGTACTTC
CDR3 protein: CASSGASYEQYF

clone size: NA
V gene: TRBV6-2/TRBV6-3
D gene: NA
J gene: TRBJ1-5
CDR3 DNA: TGTGCCAGCAGTTACTCGATATCCAGGGTTAGCAATCAGCCCCAGCATTTT
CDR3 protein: CASSYSISRVSNQPQHF

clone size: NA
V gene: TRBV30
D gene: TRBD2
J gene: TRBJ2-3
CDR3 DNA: TGTGCCTGCCTTCCCAGCGGGGGGGTAGAGACGCAGTATTTT
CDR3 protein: CACLPSGGVETQYF

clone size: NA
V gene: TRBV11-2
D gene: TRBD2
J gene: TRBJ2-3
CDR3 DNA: TGTGCCAGCAGCTTAACCCCCGGGAGGGAGACAGATACGCAGTATTTT
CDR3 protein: CASSLTPGRETDTQYF

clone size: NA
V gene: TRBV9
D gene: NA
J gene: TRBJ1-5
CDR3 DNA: TGTGCCAGCGGAGTCGGGGGGCAGAATCAGCCCCAGCATTTT
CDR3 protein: CASGVGGQNQPQHF

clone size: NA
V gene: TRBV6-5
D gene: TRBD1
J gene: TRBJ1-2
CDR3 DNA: TGTGCCAGCAGTTACCGTCGGGACAGAGGGTTTGGCTACACCTTC
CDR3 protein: CASSYRRDRGFGYTF

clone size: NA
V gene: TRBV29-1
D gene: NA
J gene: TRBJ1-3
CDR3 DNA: TGCAGCGCCGTGGGGTTCTCTGGAAACACCATATATTTT
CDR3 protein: CSAVGFSGNTIYF

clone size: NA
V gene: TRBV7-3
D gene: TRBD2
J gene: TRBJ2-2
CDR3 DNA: TGTGCCAGCAGCTTAGTAGGCGGGAGCGCCGGGGAGCTGTTTTTT
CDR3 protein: CASSLVGGSAGELFF

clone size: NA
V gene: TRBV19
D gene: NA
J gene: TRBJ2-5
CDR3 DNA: TGTGCCAGTAGTATGATAGGGGCAGGGGAAGAGACCCAGTACTTC
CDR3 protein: CASSMIGAGEETQYF

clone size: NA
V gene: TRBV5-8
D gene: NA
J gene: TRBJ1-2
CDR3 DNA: TGTGCCAGCAGCTTTTTACCCGAGACCCCCTATGGCTACACCTTC
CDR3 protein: CASSFLPETPYGYTF

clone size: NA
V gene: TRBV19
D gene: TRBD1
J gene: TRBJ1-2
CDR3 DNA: TGTGCCAGTAGTACCGACAGGGGAGGCTACACCTTC
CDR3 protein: CASSTDRGGYTF

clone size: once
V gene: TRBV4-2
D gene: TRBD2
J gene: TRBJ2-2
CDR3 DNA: TGTGCCAGCAGCCAAGCCGGGACTAGCGGGACCGGGGAGCTGTTTTTT
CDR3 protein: CASSQAGTSGTGELFF

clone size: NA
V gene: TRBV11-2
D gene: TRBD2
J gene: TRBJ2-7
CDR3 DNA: TGTGCCAGCAGCCCCTTTAATATAGCGGGAGGGCCCCCCTACGAGCAGTACTTC
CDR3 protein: CASSPFNIAGGPPYEQYF

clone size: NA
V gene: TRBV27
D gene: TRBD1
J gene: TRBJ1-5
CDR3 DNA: TGTGCCAGCAGTGTACACTCGACAGGGTTTGGGGATCAGCCCCAGCATTTT
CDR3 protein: CASSVHSTGFGDQPQHF

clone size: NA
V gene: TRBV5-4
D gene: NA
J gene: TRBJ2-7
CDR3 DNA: TGTGCCAGCAGCCCGTCCGGTGGCAGGGGCCACGAGCAGTACTTC
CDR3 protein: CASSPSGGRGHEQYF

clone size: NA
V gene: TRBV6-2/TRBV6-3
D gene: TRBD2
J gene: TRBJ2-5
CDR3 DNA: TGTGCCAGCAGTTCCGGGACTAGTCTTCAGTACTTC
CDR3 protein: CASSSGTSLQYF

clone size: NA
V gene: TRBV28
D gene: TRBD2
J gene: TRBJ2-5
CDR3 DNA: TGTGCCAGCAGTCGTAGCGGGATAGGAGTAGGGACCCAGTACTTC
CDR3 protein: CASSRSGIGVGTQYF

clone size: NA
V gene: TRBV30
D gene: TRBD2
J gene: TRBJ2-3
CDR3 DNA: TGTGCCTGGCGGCGGGGGGGGGAAGATACGCAGTATTTT
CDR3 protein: CAWRRGGEDTQYF

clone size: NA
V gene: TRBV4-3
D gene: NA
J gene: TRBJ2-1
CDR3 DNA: TGCGCCAGCAGCCAAGATCGACTCCTCGGGGAGCAGTTCTTC
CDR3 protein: CASSQDRLLGEQFF

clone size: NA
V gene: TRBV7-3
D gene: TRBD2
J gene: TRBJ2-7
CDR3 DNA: TGTGCCAGCAGCCCCTCCGGTCAGCTAGCGGGAGACGAGCAGTACTTC
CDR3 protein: CASSPSGQLAGDEQYF

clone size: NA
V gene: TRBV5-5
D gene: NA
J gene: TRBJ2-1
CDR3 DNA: TGTGCCAGCAGCTGGACAGTCGGACTTTACAATGAGCAGTTCTTC
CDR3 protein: CASSWTVGLYNEQFF

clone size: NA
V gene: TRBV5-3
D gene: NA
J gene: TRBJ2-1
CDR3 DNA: TGTGCCCGAAGGGCAAGTGTTGAGCAGTTCTTC
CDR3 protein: CARRASVEQFF

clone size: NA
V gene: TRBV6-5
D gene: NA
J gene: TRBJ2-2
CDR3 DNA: TGTGCCAGCTGTCTTAACACCGGGGAGCTGTTTTTT
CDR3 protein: CASCLNTGELFF

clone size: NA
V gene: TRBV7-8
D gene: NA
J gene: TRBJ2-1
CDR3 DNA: TGTGCCAGCAGCTTAGGGGCTAGTTCCTACAATGAGCAGTTCTTC
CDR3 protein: CASSLGASSYNEQFF

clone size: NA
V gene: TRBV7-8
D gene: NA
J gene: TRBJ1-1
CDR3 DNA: TGTGCCAGCAGCCCCTCGGTGGGTACTGAAGCTTTCTTT
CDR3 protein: CASSPSVGTEAFF

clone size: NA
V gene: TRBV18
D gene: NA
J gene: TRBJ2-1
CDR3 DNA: TGTGCCAGCTCGCAGTCTAGCGATGAGCAGTTCTTC
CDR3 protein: CASSQSSDEQFF

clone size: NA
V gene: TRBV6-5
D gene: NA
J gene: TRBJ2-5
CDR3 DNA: TGTGCCAGCAGTTCAGGGGACGAGACCCAGTACTTC
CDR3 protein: CASSSGDETQYF

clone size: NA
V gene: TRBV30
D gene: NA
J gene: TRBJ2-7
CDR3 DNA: TGTGCCTACACACCGGGACGGGGCTACGAGCAGTACTTC
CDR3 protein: CAYTPGRGYEQYF

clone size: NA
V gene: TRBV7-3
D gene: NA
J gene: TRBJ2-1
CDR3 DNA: TGTGCCAGCAGCCCCGGGACCCACCCTTCAGATGAGCAGTTCTTC
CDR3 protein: CASSPGTHPSDEQFF

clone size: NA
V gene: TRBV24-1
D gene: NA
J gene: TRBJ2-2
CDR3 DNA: TGTGCCACCAGTGAAAGAGACCGGAACACCGGGGAGCTGTTTTTT
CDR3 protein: CATSERDRNTGELFF

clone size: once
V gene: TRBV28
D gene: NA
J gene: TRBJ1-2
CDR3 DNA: TGTGCCAGCAGTTTAGGGGGGTATGGCTACACCTTC
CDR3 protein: CASSLGGYGYTF

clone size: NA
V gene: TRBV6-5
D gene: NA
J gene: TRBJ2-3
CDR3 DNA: TGTGCCAGCGTGAGACAGGGCACAGATACGCAGTATTTT
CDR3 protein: CASVRQGTDTQYF

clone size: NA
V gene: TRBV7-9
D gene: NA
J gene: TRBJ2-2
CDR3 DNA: TGTGCCAGCAGCTTCCTGGGTGTGGGCACCGGGGAGCTGTTTTTT
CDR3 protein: CASSFLGVGTGELFF

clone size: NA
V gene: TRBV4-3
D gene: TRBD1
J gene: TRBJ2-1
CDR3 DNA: TGCGCCAGCAGCCAAGTGCCGGGACAGGGAATTGGGCAGTTCTTC
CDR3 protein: CASSQVPGQGIGQFF

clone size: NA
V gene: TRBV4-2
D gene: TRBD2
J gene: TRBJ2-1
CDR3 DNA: TGTGCCAGCAGCCGCATCTTTAGCGGGGGGGCCACCTACAATGAGCAGTTCTTC
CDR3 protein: CASSRIFSGGATYNEQFF

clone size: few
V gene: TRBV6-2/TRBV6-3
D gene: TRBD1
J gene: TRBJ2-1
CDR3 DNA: TGTGCCAGCAGTCTAACAGGGGTCCCCAATGAGCAGTTCTTC
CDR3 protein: CASSLTGVPNEQFF

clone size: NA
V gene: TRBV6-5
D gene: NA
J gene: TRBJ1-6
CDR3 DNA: TGTGCCAGCATCTCCCCCAGCCATAATTCACCCCTCCACTTT
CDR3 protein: CASISPSHNSPLHF

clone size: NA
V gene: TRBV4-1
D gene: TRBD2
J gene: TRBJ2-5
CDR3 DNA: TGCGCCAGCAGCGAAGGACTAGCGGGAGAAGAGACCCAGTACTTC
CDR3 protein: CASSEGLAGEETQYF